This entry describes one T cell receptor (beta chain). Its specificity is unknown. This specimen comes from a study of vaccination and CD4 T cells after COVID-19. CDR3 size: 17 residues. V shed 6 bases and J 2 bases; nucleotides not matched to a gene: 5. Germline V gene data show CDR1 as SGHTA and CDR2 as FQGNSA. Cultured CD4+ T cell DNA was sequenced using the Oncomine TCR Beta short-read assay. TCRdb itself ran the PCR reads through MiXCR, one entry per CDR3 protein. The data contain about 13,000 distinct CDR3 sequences, approximately 45% of them singletons. Treatment specified: approximately 10-day PBMC culture with coronavirus spike peptide pools or control peptides (ViraFEST assay).

This TCR derives from a human donor who had recovered from COVID-19. The rearrangement joins TRBV7-2 to TRBJ2-2, with TRBD2 identical over 14 bases. Sequenced: CD4+ T cells from blood, cultured in vitro. CDR3 DNA: TGTGCCAGCAGTCGGACTAGCGGGGGGTATAACACCGGGGAGCTGTTTTTT. Amino acids: CASSRTSGGYNTGELFF.